The text below deals with one TCR beta chain. Its matching antigen is unknown. These data originate in a study of OX40 agonist ivuxolimab in advanced cancers. Study in general: The eligibility criteria allowed prior anti-PD-1, anti-PD-L1 or anti-CTLA-4 therapy, and about 40% had some. Study observations and caveats: Partial responders receiving 0.1-3.0 mg/kg showed among the lowest clonal expansion.

The protocol was immunoSEQ multiplex PCR, while the TCRdb copy is restricted to in-frame clones and leaves out a portion. Here the sample spans about 39,000 clones, about 81% being singletons. Germline V gives CDR1 GTSNPN, CDR2 SVGIG (reference sequence). The CDR3 is 14 residues long. V lost 0 bases to trimming and J lost 4 bases; unmatched junction nucleotides: 5. Specimen: CD4+ or CD8+ T cells sorted from blood, collected in a trial of the OX40 agonist ivuxolimab. The clonotype was recovered from an adult with an advanced solid tumor such as melanoma, head and neck, liver or kidney cancer. The rearrangement links TRBV30 to TRBJ1-2, with 7 bases fitting TRBD1. CDR3 nucleotide sequence: TGTGCCTGGAGTGTGACAGGGTGGGGCTATGGCTACACCTTC. Protein product: CAWSVTGWGYGYTF.